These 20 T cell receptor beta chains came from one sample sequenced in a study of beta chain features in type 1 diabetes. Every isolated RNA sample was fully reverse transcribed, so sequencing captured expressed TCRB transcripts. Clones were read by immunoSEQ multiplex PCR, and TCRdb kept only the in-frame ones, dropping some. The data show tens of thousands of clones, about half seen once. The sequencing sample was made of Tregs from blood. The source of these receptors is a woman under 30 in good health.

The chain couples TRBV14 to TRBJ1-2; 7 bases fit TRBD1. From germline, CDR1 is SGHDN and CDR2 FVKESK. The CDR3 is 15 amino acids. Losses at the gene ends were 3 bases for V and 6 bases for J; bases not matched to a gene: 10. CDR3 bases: TGTGCCAGCAGCCACTGGGCAGGGGGATTAGATGGCTACACCTTC. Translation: CASSHWAGGLDGYTF.

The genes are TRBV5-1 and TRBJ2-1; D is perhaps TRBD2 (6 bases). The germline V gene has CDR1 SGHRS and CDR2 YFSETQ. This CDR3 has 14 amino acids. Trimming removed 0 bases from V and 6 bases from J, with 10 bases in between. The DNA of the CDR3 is TGCGCCAGCAGCTTGGACGGGAGCTCCAATGAGCAGTTCTTC. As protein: CASSLDGSSNEQFF.

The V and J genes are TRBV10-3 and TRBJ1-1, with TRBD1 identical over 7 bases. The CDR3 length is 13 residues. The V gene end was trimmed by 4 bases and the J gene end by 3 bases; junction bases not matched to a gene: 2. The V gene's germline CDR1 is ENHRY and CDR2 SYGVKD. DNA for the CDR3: TGTGCCATCAGTGGACAGGGATACACTGAAGCTTTCTTT. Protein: CAISGQGYTEAFF.

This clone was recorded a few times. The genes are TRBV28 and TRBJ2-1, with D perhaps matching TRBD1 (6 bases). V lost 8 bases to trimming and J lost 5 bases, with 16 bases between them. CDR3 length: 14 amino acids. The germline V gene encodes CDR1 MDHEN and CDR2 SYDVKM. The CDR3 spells CASHGGRDDNEQFF. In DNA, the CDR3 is TGTGCCAGCCATGGGGGCAGGGACGACAATGAGCAGTTCTTC.

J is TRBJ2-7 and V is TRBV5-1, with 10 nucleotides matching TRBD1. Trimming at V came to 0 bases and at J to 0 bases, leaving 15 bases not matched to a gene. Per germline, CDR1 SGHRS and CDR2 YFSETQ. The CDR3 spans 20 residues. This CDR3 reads CASSLGISGQGSRSSYEQYF. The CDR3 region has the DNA TGCGCCAGCAGCTTGGGGATTTCGGGACAGGGGTCCCGGAGCTCCTACGAGCAGTACTTC.

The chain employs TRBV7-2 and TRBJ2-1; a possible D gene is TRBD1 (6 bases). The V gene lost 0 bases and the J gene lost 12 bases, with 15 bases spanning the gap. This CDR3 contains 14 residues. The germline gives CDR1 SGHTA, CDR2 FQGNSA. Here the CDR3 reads CASSLARYRAGQFF. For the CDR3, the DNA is TGTGCCAGCAGCTTAGCGAGATACAGGGCTGGGCAGTTCTTC.

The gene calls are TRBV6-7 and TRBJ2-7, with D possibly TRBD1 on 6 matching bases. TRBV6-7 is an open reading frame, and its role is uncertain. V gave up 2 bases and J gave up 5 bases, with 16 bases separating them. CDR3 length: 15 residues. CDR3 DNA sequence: TGTGCCAGCAGTTACCGATCCGGCAGGGGCCACGAGCAGTACTTC. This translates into CASSYRSGRGHEQYF.

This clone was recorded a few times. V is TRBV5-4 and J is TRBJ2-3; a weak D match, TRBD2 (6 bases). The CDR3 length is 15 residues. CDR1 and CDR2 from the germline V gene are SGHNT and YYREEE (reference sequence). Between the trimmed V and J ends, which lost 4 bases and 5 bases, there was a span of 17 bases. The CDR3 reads CASSQAGLRGDTQYF. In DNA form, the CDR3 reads TGTGCCAGCAGCCAAGCGGGCTTGAGGGGAGATACGCAGTATTTT.

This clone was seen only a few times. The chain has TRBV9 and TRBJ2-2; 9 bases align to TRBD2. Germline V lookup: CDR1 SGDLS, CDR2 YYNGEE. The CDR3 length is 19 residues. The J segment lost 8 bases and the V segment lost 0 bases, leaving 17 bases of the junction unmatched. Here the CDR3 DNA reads TGTGCCAGCAGCGTAGGATCGTCCGGGGGAGCGGGAGGACCTGGGGAGCTGTTTTTT. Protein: CASSVGSSGGAGGPGELFF.

In nucleotides, the CDR3 is TGTGCCAGCAGACTAGACAGGGACACTGAAGCTTTCTTT. Its translation: CASRLDRDTEAFF. The chain links TRBV28 to TRBJ1-1; TRBD1 aligns across 7 bases. Looked up from germline, CDR1 is MDHEN and CDR2 is SYDVKM. The CDR3 sequence is 13 residues long. V gave up 6 bases and J gave up 3 bases; unmatched junction bases: 4.

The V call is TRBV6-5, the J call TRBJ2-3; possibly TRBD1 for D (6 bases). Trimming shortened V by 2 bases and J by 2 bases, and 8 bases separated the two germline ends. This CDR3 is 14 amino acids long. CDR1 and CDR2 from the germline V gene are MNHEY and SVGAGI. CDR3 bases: TGTGCCAGCAGTTACGACAGGTACACAGATACGCAGTATTTT. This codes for CASSYDRYTDTQYF.

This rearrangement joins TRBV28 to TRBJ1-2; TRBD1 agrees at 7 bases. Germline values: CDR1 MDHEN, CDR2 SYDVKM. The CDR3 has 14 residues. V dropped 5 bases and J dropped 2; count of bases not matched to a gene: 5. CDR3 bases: TGTGCCAGCAGTGAAGGGGGCTGGAACTATGGCTACACCTTC. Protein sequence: CASSEGGWNYGYTF.

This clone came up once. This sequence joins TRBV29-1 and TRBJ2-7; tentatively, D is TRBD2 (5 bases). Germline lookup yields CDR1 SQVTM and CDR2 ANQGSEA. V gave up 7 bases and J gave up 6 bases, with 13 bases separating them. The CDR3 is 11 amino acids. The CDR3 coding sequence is TGCAGCGGTACGTCAGGACTCGAGCAGTACTTC. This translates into CSGTSGLEQYF.

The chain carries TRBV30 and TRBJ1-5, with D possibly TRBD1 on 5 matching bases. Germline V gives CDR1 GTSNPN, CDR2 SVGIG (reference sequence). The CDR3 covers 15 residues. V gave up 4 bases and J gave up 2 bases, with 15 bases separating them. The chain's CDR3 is CAWNLAGRGNQPQHF. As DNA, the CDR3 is TGTGCCTGGAATCTCGCGGGGCGCGGCAATCAGCCCCAGCATTTT.

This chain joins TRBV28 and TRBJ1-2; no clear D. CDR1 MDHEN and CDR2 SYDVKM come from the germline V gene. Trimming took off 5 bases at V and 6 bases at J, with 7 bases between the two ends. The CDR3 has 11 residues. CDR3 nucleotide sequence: TGTGCCAGCAGTGAGGGAGATGGCTACACCTTC. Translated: CASSEGDGYTF.

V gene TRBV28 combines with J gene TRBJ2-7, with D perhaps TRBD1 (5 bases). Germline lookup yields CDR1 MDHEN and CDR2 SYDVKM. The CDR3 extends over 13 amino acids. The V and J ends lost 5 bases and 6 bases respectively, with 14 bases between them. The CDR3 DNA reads TGTGCCAGCAGTAGGGGCGAACTCGGCGAGCAGTACTTC. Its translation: CASSRGELGEQYF. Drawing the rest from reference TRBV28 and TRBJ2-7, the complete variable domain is DVKVTQSSRYLVKRTGEKVFLECVQDMDHENMFWYRQDPGLGLRLIYFSYDVKMKEKGDIPEGYSVSREKKERFSLILESASTNQTSMYLCASSRGELGEQYFGPGTRLTVT.

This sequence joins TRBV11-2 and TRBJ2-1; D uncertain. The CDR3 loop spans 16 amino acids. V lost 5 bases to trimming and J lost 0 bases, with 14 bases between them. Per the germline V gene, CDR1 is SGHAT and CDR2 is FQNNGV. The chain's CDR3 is CASSPDLRSSYNEQFF. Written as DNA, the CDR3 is TGTGCCAGCAGCCCCGACCTTAGGAGCTCCTACAATGAGCAGTTCTTC.

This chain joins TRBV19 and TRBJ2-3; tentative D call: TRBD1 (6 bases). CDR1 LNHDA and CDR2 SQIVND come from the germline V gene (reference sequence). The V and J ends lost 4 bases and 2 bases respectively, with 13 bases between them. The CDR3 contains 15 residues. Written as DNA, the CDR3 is TGTGCCAGTAGTAAGAGACAGGAAATCACAGATACGCAGTATTTT. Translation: CASSKRQEITDTQYF.

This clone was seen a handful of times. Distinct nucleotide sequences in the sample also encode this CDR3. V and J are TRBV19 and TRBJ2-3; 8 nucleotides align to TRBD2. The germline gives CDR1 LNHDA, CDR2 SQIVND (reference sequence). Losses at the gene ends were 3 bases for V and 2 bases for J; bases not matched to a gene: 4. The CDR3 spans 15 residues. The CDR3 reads CASSIGGGITDTQYF. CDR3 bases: TGTGCCAGTAGTATCGGGGGGGGGATCACAGATACGCAGTATTTT.

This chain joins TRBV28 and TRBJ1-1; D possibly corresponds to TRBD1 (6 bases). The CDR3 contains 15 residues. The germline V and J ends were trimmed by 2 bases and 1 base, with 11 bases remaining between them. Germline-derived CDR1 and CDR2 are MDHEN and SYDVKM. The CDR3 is CASSLGGQKNTEAFF. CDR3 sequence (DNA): TGTGCCAGCAGTTTAGGAGGACAGAAGAACACTGAAGCTTTCTTT.